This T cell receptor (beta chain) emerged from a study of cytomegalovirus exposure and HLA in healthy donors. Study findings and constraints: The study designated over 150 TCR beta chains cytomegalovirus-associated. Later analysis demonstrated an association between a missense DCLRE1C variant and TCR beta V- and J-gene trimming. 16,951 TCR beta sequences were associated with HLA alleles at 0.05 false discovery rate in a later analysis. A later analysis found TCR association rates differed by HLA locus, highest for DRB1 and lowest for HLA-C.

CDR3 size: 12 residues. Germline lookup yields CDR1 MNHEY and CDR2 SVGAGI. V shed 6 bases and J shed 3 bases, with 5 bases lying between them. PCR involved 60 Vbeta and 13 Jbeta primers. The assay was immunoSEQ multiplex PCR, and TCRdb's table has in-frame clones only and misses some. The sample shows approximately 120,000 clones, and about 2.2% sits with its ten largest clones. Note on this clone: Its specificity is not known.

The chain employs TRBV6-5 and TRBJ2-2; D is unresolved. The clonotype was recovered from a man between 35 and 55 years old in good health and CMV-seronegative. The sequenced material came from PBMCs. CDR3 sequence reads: CASSQYTGELFF. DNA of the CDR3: TGTGCCAGCAGCCAATACACCGGGGAGCTGTTTTTT.